Below, one TCR beta chain is given with its context. What it recognizes is unknown. Treatment given: approximately nine-day PBMC culture with coronavirus spike peptide pools or control peptides (ViraFEST assay). The Oncomine TCR Beta short-read assay was applied to DNA of cultured CD4+ T cells. Genomic DNA from cultured CD4+ T cells was extracted. TCRdb reprocessed the PCR reads via MiXCR and lists one record per CDR3 protein. This repertoire shows roughly 11,000 distinct CDR3 sequences, around 66% found once; its top ten account for around 9%. This sample stems from a study of vaccination and CD4 T cells after COVID-19. Study-wide background: Every participant had a vaccine, which was either BNT162b2 or mRNA-1273, given in two doses. General study results and limits: Median SARS-CoV-2-reactive clonotype numbers went from approximately 21 to 40; this increase was not significant.

Sequenced sample: CD4+ T cells from blood, cultured in vitro. The clonotype comes from a human donor who had recovered from COVID-19.

The CDR3 DNA follows: TGTGCCAGCAGTTCGTTTCCTTCACCCCTCCACTTT. Translated, it gives CASSSFPSPLHF. The chain combines TRBV27 with TRBJ1-6, with D unclear. Germline loops: CDR1 MNHEY, CDR2 SMNVEV (reference sequence). The CDR3 runs to 12 residues. The ends were cut back, 4 bases at V and 9 bases at J, with 7 bases in the middle.